The 23 T cell receptor beta chains presented below share a single source sample, sequenced in a study of T cell changes during pregnancy in multiple sclerosis. Clones were sequenced by immunoSEQ multiplex PCR, and TCRdb holds only the in-frame ones, with some missing. The table lists more than 75,000 clones, approximately 94% of them singletons, with roughly 2.5% in the top ten. Sequences were derived from peripheral blood, sampled in the third trimester of pregnancy. Receptors were obtained from a female donor with multiple sclerosis, enrolled in a pregnancy study.

The genes are TRBV7-8 and TRBJ1-3; 8 bases fit TRBD1. CDR1 SGHVS and CDR2 FQNEAQ come from the germline V gene. The CDR3 runs to 13 residues. V dropped 4 bases and J dropped 4; count of bases not matched to a gene: 0. The DNA for the CDR3 is TGTGCCAGCAGCTGGACAGGGGGAAACACCATATATTTT. Encoded protein: CASSWTGGNTIYF.

Written as DNA, the CDR3 is TGTGCCAGCAGTGTGGTTCCGCAGGGGCTCGGGGAGCTGTTTTTT. Protein: CASSVVPQGLGELFF. J is TRBJ2-2 and V is TRBV2, with D possibly TRBD1 on 6 matching bases. The V end was cut by 4 bases, the J end by 7 bases, with 16 bases between. Germline CDR1 is SNHLY and CDR2 is FYNNEI. This CDR3 has 15 amino acids.

J is TRBJ1-5 and V is TRBV30; unclear D gene. Trimming stripped 5 bases from V and 2 bases from J, with 10 bases between. The CDR3 covers 13 residues. Germline V gene data show CDR1 as GTSNPN and CDR2 as SVGIG (reference sequence). CDR3 coding DNA: TGTGCCTGGGCAGGTAATGGCAATCAGCCCCAGCATTTT. Translated: CAWAGNGNQPQHF.

The chain employs TRBV6-6 and TRBJ2-1; D is perhaps TRBD1 (6 bases). This CDR3 comprises 13 residues. Germline V gene lookup returns CDR1 MNHNY and CDR2 SVGAGI (reference sequence). V lost 2 bases and J 8 bases, leaving 10 bases between the germline ends. CDR3 amino acids: CASSYVQGYEQFF. DNA for the CDR3: TGTGCCAGCAGTTACGTACAGGGCTATGAGCAGTTCTTC.

The chain carries TRBV13 and TRBJ1-2; 7 nucleotides align to TRBD1. V trimming: 4 bases; J trimming: 3 bases; junction bases outside the gene matches: 8. This CDR3 is 15 amino acids long. CDR1 PRHDT and CDR2 FYEKMQ come from the germline V gene (reference sequence). The CDR3 DNA sequence: TGTGCCAGCAGCTCACCGACAGGGTTTGACTATGGCTACACCTTC. This gives the protein CASSSPTGFDYGYTF.

The chain has TRBV28 and TRBJ1-1; 7 bases fit TRBD1. The ends lost 3 bases at V and 0 bases at J; junction bases unmatched: 4. The CDR3 is 15 amino acids. In germline, CDR1 is MDHEN, CDR2 SYDVKM. The CDR3 spells CASSFTGVVNTEAFF. In DNA form, the CDR3 reads TGTGCCAGCAGTTTTACAGGGGTTGTGAACACTGAAGCTTTCTTT.

This clone was seen a single time. The CDR3 is CSVASKTNTGELFF. CDR3 bases: TGCAGCGTCGCTAGTAAGACGAACACCGGGGAGCTGTTTTTT. V and J are TRBV29-1 and TRBJ2-2; D unresolved. This CDR3 has 14 residues. The V end was cut by 6 bases, the J end by 0 bases, with 11 bases between. The germline CDR1 and CDR2 sequences are SQVTM and ANQGSEA.

In its sample, this clone was seen once. CDR3 nucleotide sequence: TGTGCCAGCAGCCCGGGAAGGGATGGCTACACCTTC. It codes for CASSPGRDGYTF. This chain uses TRBV11-2 with TRBJ1-2, with D hard to call. Germline lookup yields CDR1 SGHAT and CDR2 FQNNGV. The CDR3 runs to 12 residues. V shed 5 bases and J shed 6 bases, with 10 bases lying between them.

V is TRBV9 and J is TRBJ1-6; D not certain. Germline V gene sequence: CDR1 SGDLS, CDR2 YYNGEE. V lost 4 bases and J 14 bases, leaving 22 bases between the germline ends. The CDR3 runs 15 residues. CDR3 coding DNA: TGTGCCAGCAGCAAAGCCGGGGAGGACCACGGGGCCCTCCACTTT. Its protein is CASSKAGEDHGALHF.

V gene TRBV27 combines with J gene TRBJ1-6; D not resolved. The CDR3 runs 16 residues. Germline V CDR1 and CDR2: MNHEY, SMNVEV (reference sequence). V gave up 2 bases and J gave up 7 bases, with 15 bases separating them. The CDR3 loop reads CASSLLSPKLNSPLHF. The CDR3 DNA sequence: TGTGCCAGCAGTTTACTGTCGCCCAAACTGAATTCACCCCTCCACTTT.

This clone was detected once. The gene calls are TRBV6-1 and TRBJ1-3, with D possibly being TRBD1 (5 bases). Germline V gene lookup returns CDR1 MNHNS and CDR2 SASEGT. Deletions cut 5 bases from V and 3 bases from J, with 11 bases between. The CDR3 sequence is 14 residues long. The CDR3 sequence: CASSMTVGGNTIYF. DNA of the CDR3: TGTGCCAGCAGTATGACAGTGGGTGGAAACACCATATATTTT.

The V call is TRBV4-1, the J call TRBJ1-2, with TRBD1 identical over 9 bases. Germline values: CDR1 MGHRA, CDR2 YSYEKL. The V segment lost 1 base and the J segment 0 bases; nucleotides outside the gene matches: 12. This CDR3 has 19 amino acids. CDR3 sequence reads: CASSQATVGTGRTNYGYTF. The CDR3 DNA follows: TGCGCCAGCAGCCAAGCCACGGTCGGGACAGGGAGAACTAACTATGGCTACACCTTC.

The rearrangement links TRBV5-1 to TRBJ2-3, with 16 positions matching TRBD2. J was trimmed by 5 bases and V by 3 bases; bases with no gene match: 3. CDR3 length equals 16 residues. Germline CDR1 and CDR2: SGHRS and YFSETQ. The CDR3 coding sequence is TGCGCCAGCAGCTCCGGGACTAGCGGGGGGGAAGATACGCAGTATTTT. Translating it yields CASSSGTSGGEDTQYF. The entire variable domain, with the rest obtained from reference TRBV5-1 and TRBJ2-3, is as follows: KAGVTQTPRYLIKTRGQQVTLSCSPISGHRSVSWYQQTPGQGLQFLFEYFSETQRNKGNFPGRFSGRQFSNSRSEMNVSTLELGDSALYLCASSSGTSGGEDTQYFGPGTRLTVL.

The rearrangement joins TRBV28 to TRBJ1-5; TRBD1 matches at 10 bases. Germline V gene sequence: CDR1 MDHEN, CDR2 SYDVKM. The CDR3 has 15 residues. The V gene end was trimmed by 6 bases and the J gene end by 4 bases; junction bases not matched to a gene: 6. The CDR3 loop is CASRSPGQGNQPQHF. In nucleotides, the CDR3 is TGTGCCAGCAGGTCACCGGGACAGGGGAATCAGCCCCAGCATTTT.

V is TRBV6-1 and J is TRBJ1-1; the D gene is possibly TRBD1 (5 bases). Germline V gene sequence: CDR1 MNHNS, CDR2 SASEGT. The CDR3 extends over 13 amino acids. V lost 8 bases, J lost 4 bases, and 14 bases lay in between. DNA for the CDR3: TGTGCCAGCGGGGCTGAGTGGGGCACTGAAGCTTTCTTT. Protein product: CASGAEWGTEAFF.

The rearrangement links TRBV6-5 to TRBJ2-1; 10 bases line up with TRBD2. This CDR3 comprises 15 residues. J gave up 7 bases and V 6 bases, and 9 bases lay outside the gene matches. CDR1 and CDR2 (germline): MNHEY, SVGAGI. The CDR3 DNA reads as TGTGCCAGCAGCTTCCCTAGCGGGGGAGTAAATGAGCAGTTCTTC. Translated, it gives CASSFPSGGVNEQFF.

The chain has TRBV7-8 and TRBJ2-7; TRBD2 agrees at 8 bases. Losses at the gene ends were 5 bases for V and 6 bases for J; bases not matched to a gene: 9. The CDR3 spans 14 residues. Germline V gene data show CDR1 as SGHVS and CDR2 as FQNEAQ. The CDR3 DNA follows: TGTGCCAGCAGCCAGGGACTAGGAATGGGCGAGCAGTACTTC. Translating gives CASSQGLGMGEQYF.

V gene TRBV29-1 combines with J gene TRBJ2-5; no clear D gene. Germline values: CDR1 SQVTM, CDR2 ANQGSEA. CDR3 length: 11 residues. The V end lost 3 bases, the J end lost 7 bases, and 9 bases lay between the germline ends. The CDR3 here is CSVESPGTQYF. In nucleotides, the CDR3 is TGCAGCGTTGAGTCCCCCGGGACCCAGTACTTC.

V usage is TRBV19 and J usage is TRBJ1-2; TRBD1 matches at 9 bases. V gave up 5 bases and J gave up 3 bases; unmatched junction bases: 7. CDR1 is LNHDA and CDR2 is SQIVND in the germline V gene (reference sequence). CDR3 length: 15 residues. The CDR3 nucleotides read TGTGCCAGTAGTTCGGGACAGGGAGAATACTATGGCTACACCTTC. As protein: CASSSGQGEYYGYTF.

Details on this clone: Other DNA sequences within the sample encode an identical CDR3. The rearrangement joins TRBV7-9 to TRBJ2-5; a possible D gene is TRBD1 (6 bases). Germline V gene sequence: CDR1 SEHNR, CDR2 FQNEAQ (reference sequence). The CDR3 is made up of 13 amino acids. The V and J ends lost 5 bases and 2 bases respectively, with 9 bases between them. CDR3 residues: CASSVGQQETQYF. CDR3 bases: TGTGCCAGCAGCGTCGGACAGCAAGAGACCCAGTACTTC.

V gene TRBV19 combines with J gene TRBJ2-7, with 8 bases that match TRBD1. Germline V CDR1 and CDR2: LNHDA, SQIVND (reference sequence). J gave up 1 base and V 7 bases, and 6 bases lay outside the gene matches. The CDR3 extends over 14 amino acids. The DNA for the CDR3 is TGTGCCAGTACCCCGGGACAGGCGTCCTACGAGCAGTACTTC. Protein: CASTPGQASYEQYF.

This clone was picked up a small number of times. This chain connects TRBV7-2 to TRBJ2-7, with 9 positions matching TRBD2. The CDR3 totals 14 residues. From germline, CDR1 is SGHTA and CDR2 FQGNSA. The V gene end was trimmed by 3 bases and the J gene end by 1 base; junction bases not matched to a gene: 1. CDR3 protein: CASSLTSGSYEQYF. DNA for the CDR3: TGTGCCAGCAGCTTGACTAGCGGATCCTACGAGCAGTACTTC. The variable domain in full, completed from reference TRBV7-2 and TRBJ2-7, reads GAGVSQSPSNKVTEKGKDVELRCDPISGHTALYWYRQSLGQGLEFLIYFQGNSAPDKSGLPSDRFSAERTGGSVSTLTIQRTQQEDSAVYLCASSLTSGSYEQYFGPGTRLTVT.

The chain is built from TRBV19 and TRBJ1-2; D is perhaps TRBD1 (6 bases). This CDR3 spans 13 amino acids. The germline V gene encodes CDR1 LNHDA and CDR2 SQIVND (reference sequence). V was shortened by 5 bases and J by 3 bases, with 10 bases between the two germline ends. The DNA of the CDR3 is TGTGCCAGTAGTCAACAGGGTGACTATGGCTACACCTTC. Protein product: CASSQQGDYGYTF.